This T cell receptor (beta chain) stems from a study of shared clonotypes between healthy human individuals. Profiled with immunoSEQ multiplex PCR; TCRdb holds only in-frame clones, not every one. This sample has millions of clones, with around 94% found just once. Germline V gene data show CDR1 as MNHEY and CDR2 as SVGAGI. Trimming cost V 5 bases and J 4 bases, with 9 bases left between them. The CDR3 consists of 13 residues. The specimen was naive CD4+ T cells sorted from blood. Subset denoted: CD45RA+ positively selected. V and J are TRBV6-5 and TRBJ2-1; tentative D call: TRBD1 (5 bases). The source of this sequence is a man between 18 and 29 years old in good health. The CDR3 spells CASSAQGYNEQFF. In DNA, the CDR3 is TGTGCCAGCAGTGCTCAGGGTTACAATGAGCAGTTCTTC.